The rows below give T cell receptor beta chains drawn from one sample of a study of blood T cells in healthy people across ages. TCRdb reprocessed the 5' RACE reads via MiXCR and lists one record per CDR3 protein. The sample lists over 600,000 distinct CDR3 sequences; more than 50% were seen once. Sequenced: blood. All receptors come from a man aged 35-49 years in good health. CDR3s include the opening cysteine and the closing phenylalanine or tryptophan. D genes are given only for firm matches. A clone size is listed for some rows: how often the clone was seen (once, few, many), or a class if it is expanded.

CDR3 DNA	CDR3 protein	clone size	D gene	V gene	J gene
TGTGCCAGCAGGACAAGCAGAGACGGTGGCTACACCTTC	CASRTSRDGGYTF	few	NA	TRBV6-5	TRBJ1-2
TGTGCCAGCGTAGAGTTGAACACTGAAGCTTTCTTT	CASVELNTEAFF	NA	NA	TRBV21-1	TRBJ1-1
TGTGCCAGCACCCAGGCCGGGAGCGCGTACGAGCAGTACTTC	CASTQAGSAYEQYF	NA	NA	TRBV28	TRBJ2-7
TGTGCCAGCAGCGCGCATAGCGGGAGGACCTCCTACAATGAGCAGTTCTTC	CASSAHSGRTSYNEQFF	once	TRBD2	TRBV13	TRBJ2-1
TGTGCCAGCAGGAGTAACGGGGCTTACGAGCAGTACTTC	CASRSNGAYEQYF	few	NA	TRBV28	TRBJ2-7
TGTGCCAGCACCGGCCGGGGGGACACTGAAGCTTTCTTT	CASTGRGDTEAFF	many	NA	TRBV3-1	TRBJ1-1
TGTGCCAGCAGTCCGAACAGGGGCCAAAGCTCCTACGAGCAGTACTTC	CASSPNRGQSSYEQYF	NA	TRBD1	TRBV27	TRBJ2-7
TGCGCCAGCAGCCAAGAAATCGTGAGAGATACGCAGTATTTT	CASSQEIVRDTQYF	few	NA	TRBV4-3	TRBJ2-3
TGCAGTGCTAGAGTCAGGGCCGAGCAGTACTTC	CSARVRAEQYF	NA	NA	TRBV20-1	TRBJ2-7
TGCAGCGTCTTTTCCGGGGGCACTGAAGCTTTCTTT	CSVFSGGTEAFF	once	NA	TRBV29-1	TRBJ1-1
TGTGCCTCTGCAGGGGGATTGTACGAGCAGTACTTC	CASAGGLYEQYF	few	TRBD1	TRBV7-9	TRBJ2-7
TGTGCCAGCAGTTTTTTTGGACAGACACAAGAGACCCAGTACTTC	CASSFFGQTQETQYF	NA	NA	TRBV28	TRBJ2-5
TGCGCTAGCAGCTTGGGTCTCGAGAGCTCCTATAATTCACCCCTCCACTTT	CASSLGLESSYNSPLHF	NA	NA	TRBV5-1	TRBJ1-6
TGTGCCAGCAGTTCGGCGGGGTTTGGGTCCGAGCAGTACTTC	CASSSAGFGSEQYF	once	NA	TRBV27	TRBJ2-7
TGCAGCGTCCTACAATGGAACACTGAAGCTTTCTTT	CSVLQWNTEAFF	NA	NA	TRBV29-1	TRBJ1-1
TGCGCCAGCAGCTTGGCCCCGGACAGGGTTAGGAATGAGCAGTTCTTC	CASSLAPDRVRNEQFF	NA	TRBD1	TRBV5-1	TRBJ2-1
TGCAGTGCTAGGGGGTTTGCGGGGCCGCAGACAGATACGCAGTATTTT	CSARGFAGPQTDTQYF	NA	NA	TRBV20-1	TRBJ2-3
TGTGCCAGCAGCTCCCCGGGACAGGGGGCTGATGGCTACACCTTC	CASSSPGQGADGYTF	NA	TRBD1	TRBV7-2	TRBJ1-2
TGTGCCAGCAGCGTATTAGCGGGTAGTAGCACAGATACGCAGTATTTT	CASSVLAGSSTDTQYF	NA	TRBD2	TRBV9	TRBJ2-3
TGCAGTGCCGGGGACAGGGGGCTACGTGGCTACACCTTC	CSAGDRGLRGYTF	NA	TRBD1	TRBV20-1	TRBJ1-2
TGTGCCAGCAGCTTAGAGTCAGAGCCTAGCCCCTACGAGCAGTACTTC	CASSLESEPSPYEQYF	NA	NA	TRBV7-8	TRBJ2-7
TGCGCCAGCAGCCGGGACGGACAGGGGAAAACAGATACGCAGTATTTT	CASSRDGQGKTDTQYF	NA	TRBD1	TRBV5-1	TRBJ2-3
TGCGCCAGCAGCTTGCTCGGGACAGGGGGCGGAGAGACCCAGTACTTC	CASSLLGTGGGETQYF	few	TRBD1	TRBV5-1	TRBJ2-5
TGTGCCAGCAGTGCCTCATCCCGCAATGAGCAGTTCTTC	CASSASSRNEQFF	NA	NA	TRBV25-1	TRBJ2-1
TGTGCCAGCAGCAAAAACCGGAACTATGGCTACACCTTC	CASSKNRNYGYTF	NA	NA	TRBV13	TRBJ1-2
TGCAGTGCTACCAGCGGCAGGGGAGGCTATGGCTACACCTTC	CSATSGRGGYGYTF	NA	NA	TRBV20-1	TRBJ1-2
TGTGCCACCAGTGCTGGGACGGGGAATTCACCCCTCCACTTT	CATSAGTGNSPLHF	few	NA	TRBV24-1	TRBJ1-6
TGTGCCAGCAGCTCAGGACAGGGTTTTCAGCCCCAGCATTTT	CASSSGQGFQPQHF	few	TRBD1	TRBV9	TRBJ1-5
TGTGCCAGCAGTTTATCGGACAGTGGGCTCTACGAGCAGTACTTC	CASSLSDSGLYEQYF	NA	NA	TRBV27	TRBJ2-7
TGTGCCAGCAGTTACGCCTCTTCACCCCTCCACTTT	CASSYASSPLHF	NA	NA	TRBV28	TRBJ1-6
TGTGCCAGCAGCTTACTGTCCGGGACAGGGTTTCGGAAAAACATTCAGTACTTC	CASSLLSGTGFRKNIQYF	few	TRBD1	TRBV11-2	TRBJ2-4
TGCAGTGCTAGAGTTACTACCTCTTCAGATACGCAGTATTTT	CSARVTTSSDTQYF	few	NA	TRBV20-1	TRBJ2-3
TGTGCCAGCAGCCCCGACGGGGGAAATGAGCAGTTCTTC	CASSPDGGNEQFF	NA	NA	TRBV5-6	TRBJ2-1
TGTGCCAGCAGCCCTCGGGACAGGGGGCTTCCTTGGACCCAGTACTTC	CASSPRDRGLPWTQYF	few	TRBD1	TRBV7-9	TRBJ2-5
TGCAGTGCGAGACAGGTGGACTGGGAAAAACTGTTTTTT	CSARQVDWEKLFF	NA	NA	TRBV20-1	TRBJ1-4
TGTGCCAGCAGTGAGGGTGTTAGCGGGGAGGAGCAGTTCTTC	CASSEGVSGEEQFF	NA	TRBD2	TRBV6-1	TRBJ2-1
TGTGCCAGCAGTTTATCGAGGCTAGCGGGAAGCACAGATACGCAGTATTTT	CASSLSRLAGSTDTQYF	NA	TRBD2	TRBV27	TRBJ2-3
TGTGCCAGCACTCTGGTAACCGGGCGCTCCACAAATTCCAATGAGCAGTTCTTC	CASTLVTGRSTNSNEQFF	NA	NA	TRBV6-9	TRBJ2-1
TGCGCCAGCAGCTTTTCCCCGGATTACAATGAGCAGTTCTTC	CASSFSPDYNEQFF	NA	NA	TRBV5-1	TRBJ2-1
TGTGCCAGCAGCCGAGGCTCGGTAGGGGCGAACATTCAGTACTTC	CASSRGSVGANIQYF	few	NA	TRBV7-9	TRBJ2-4